This T cell receptor beta chain was documented in a study of PD-1 blockade in classical Hodgkin lymphoma. As to time point: cycle 4 day 1 (C4D1), after 6 weeks of nivolumab. No patient escaped relapse after autologous stem cell transplantation, and brentuximab vedotin exposure varied. The V end lost 5 bases, the J end lost 3 bases, and 14 bases lay between the germline ends. CDR1 is GTSNPN and CDR2 is SVGIG in the germline V gene (reference sequence). There are 13 residues in the CDR3. Profiling relied on immunoSEQ multiplex PCR, and the TCRdb table lists in-frame clones only, not all of them. This table holds about 96,000 clones, 93% found once.

The rearrangement uses TRBV30 and TRBJ2-7, with no clear D. This sequence originates from a human donor with classical Hodgkin lymphoma. The specimen comprised peripheral blood mononuclear cells (PBMCs), sampled before the fourth cycle of nivolumab. CDR3 region: CAWEARLNYEQYF. The CDR3 DNA sequence: TGTGCCTGGGAGGCTCGATTAAACTACGAGCAGTACTTC.